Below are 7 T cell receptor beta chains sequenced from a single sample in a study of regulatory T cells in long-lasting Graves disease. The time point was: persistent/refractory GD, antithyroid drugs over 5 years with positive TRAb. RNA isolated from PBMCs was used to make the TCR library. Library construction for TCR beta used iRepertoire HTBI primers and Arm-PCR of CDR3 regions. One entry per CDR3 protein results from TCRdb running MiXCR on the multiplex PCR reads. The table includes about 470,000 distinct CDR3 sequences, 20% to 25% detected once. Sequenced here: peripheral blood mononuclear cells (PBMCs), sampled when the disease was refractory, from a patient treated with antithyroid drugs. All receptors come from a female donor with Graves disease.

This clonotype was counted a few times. CDR3 region: CSARGARESYEQYF. For the CDR3, the DNA is TGCAGTGCTAGAGGGGCCAGAGAGTCCTACGAGCAGTACTTC. The chain has TRBV20-1 and TRBJ2-7; no definite D call. Germline CDR1 reads DFQATT; CDR2 reads SNEGSKA (reference sequence). The CDR3 is 14 amino acids. Trimming pared 1 base from V and 1 base from J, leaving 11 bases between.

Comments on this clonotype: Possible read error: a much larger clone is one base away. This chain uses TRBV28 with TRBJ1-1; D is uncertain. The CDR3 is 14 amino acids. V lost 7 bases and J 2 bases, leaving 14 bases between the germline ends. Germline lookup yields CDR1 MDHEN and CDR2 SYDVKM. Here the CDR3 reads CASIPFGANTEAFF. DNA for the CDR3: TGTGCCAGCATTCCCTTTGGCGCCAACACTGAAGCTTTCTTT.

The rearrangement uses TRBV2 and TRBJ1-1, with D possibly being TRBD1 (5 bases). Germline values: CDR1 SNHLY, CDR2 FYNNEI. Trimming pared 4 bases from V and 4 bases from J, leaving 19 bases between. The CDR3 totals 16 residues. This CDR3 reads CASSAGRVFLGTEAFF. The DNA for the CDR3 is TGTGCCAGCAGTGCGGGCAGGGTATTTTTGGGCACTGAAGCTTTCTTT.

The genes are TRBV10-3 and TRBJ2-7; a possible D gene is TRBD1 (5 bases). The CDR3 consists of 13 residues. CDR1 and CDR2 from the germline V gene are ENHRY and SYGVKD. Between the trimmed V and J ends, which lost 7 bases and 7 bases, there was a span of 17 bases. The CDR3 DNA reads TGTGCCATCAAGGGGCAGGGTACGGGTGAGCAGTACTTC. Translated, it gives CAIKGQGTGEQYF.

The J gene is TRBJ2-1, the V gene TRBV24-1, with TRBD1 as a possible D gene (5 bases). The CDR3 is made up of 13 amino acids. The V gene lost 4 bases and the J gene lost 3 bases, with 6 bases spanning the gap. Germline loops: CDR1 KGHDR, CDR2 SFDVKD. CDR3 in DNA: TGTGCCACCAGTGAAGACAGCTACAATGAGCAGTTCTTC. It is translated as CATSEDSYNEQFF.

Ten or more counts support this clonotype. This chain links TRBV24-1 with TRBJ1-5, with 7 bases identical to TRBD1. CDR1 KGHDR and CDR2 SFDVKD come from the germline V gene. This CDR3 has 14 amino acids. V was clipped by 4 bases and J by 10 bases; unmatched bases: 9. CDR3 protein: CATSDGTVFGPQHF. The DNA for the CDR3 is TGTGCCACCAGTGACGGGACAGTCTTCGGTCCCCAGCATTTT.

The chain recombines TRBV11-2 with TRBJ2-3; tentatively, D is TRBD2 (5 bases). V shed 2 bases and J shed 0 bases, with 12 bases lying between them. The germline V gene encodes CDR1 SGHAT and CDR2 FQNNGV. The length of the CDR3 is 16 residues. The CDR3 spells CASSLSWRASTDTQYF. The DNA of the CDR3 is TGTGCCAGCAGCTTAAGTTGGCGGGCCAGCACAGATACGCAGTATTTT. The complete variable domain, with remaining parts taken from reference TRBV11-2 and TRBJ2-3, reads EAGVAQSPRYKIIEKRQSVAFWCNPISGHATLYWYQQILGQGPKLLIQFQNNGVVDDSQLPKDRFSAERLKGVDSTLKIQPAKLEDSAVYLCASSLSWRASTDTQYFGPGTRLTVL.